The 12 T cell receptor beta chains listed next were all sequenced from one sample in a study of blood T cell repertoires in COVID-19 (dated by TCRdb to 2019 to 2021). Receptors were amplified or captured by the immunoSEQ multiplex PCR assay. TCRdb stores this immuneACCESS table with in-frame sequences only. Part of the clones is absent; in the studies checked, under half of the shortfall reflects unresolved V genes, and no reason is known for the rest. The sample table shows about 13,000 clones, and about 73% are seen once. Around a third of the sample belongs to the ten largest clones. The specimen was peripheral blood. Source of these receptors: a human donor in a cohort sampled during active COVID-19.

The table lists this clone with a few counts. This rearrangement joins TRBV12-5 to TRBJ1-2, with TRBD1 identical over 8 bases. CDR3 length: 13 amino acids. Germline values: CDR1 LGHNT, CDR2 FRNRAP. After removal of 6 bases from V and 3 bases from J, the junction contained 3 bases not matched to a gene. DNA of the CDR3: TGTGCTAGTGGGCCACAGGGGGACTATGGCTACACCTTC. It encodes CASGPQGDYGYTF.

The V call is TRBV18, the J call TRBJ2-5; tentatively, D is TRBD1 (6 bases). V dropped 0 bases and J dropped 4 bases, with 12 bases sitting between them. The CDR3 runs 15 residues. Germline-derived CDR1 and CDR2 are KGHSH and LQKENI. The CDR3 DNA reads TGTGCCAGCTCACCACCTTCGGACAGAGGAGAGACCCAGTACTTC. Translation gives CASSPPSDRGETQYF.

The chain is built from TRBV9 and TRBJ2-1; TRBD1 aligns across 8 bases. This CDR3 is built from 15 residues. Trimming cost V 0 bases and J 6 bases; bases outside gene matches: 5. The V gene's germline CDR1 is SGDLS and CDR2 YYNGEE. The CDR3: CASSVGTGNGNEQFF. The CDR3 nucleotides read TGTGCCAGCAGCGTAGGGACAGGGAATGGCAATGAGCAGTTCTTC.

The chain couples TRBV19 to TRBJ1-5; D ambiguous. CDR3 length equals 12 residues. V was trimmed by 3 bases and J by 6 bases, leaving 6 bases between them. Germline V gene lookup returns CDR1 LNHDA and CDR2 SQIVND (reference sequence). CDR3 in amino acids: CASSILGQPQHF. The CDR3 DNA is TGTGCCAGTAGTATTCTAGGTCAGCCCCAGCATTTT.

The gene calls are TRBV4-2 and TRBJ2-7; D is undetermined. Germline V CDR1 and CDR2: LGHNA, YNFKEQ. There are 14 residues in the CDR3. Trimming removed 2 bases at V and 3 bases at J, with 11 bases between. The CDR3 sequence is CASSQPSGGYEQYF. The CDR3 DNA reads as TGTGCCAGCAGCCAACCTTCGGGTGGCTACGAGCAGTACTTC.

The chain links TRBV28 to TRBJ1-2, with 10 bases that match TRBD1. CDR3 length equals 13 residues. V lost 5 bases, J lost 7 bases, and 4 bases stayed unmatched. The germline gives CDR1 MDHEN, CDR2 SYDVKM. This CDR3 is CASSGTGVGGYTF. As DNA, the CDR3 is TGTGCCAGCAGTGGGACAGGGGTTGGTGGCTACACCTTC.

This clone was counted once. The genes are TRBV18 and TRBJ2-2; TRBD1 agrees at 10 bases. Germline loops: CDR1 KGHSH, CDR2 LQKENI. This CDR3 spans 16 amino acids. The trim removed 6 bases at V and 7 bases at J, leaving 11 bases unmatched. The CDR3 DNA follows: TGTGCCAGCTCCCCTCGGACAGGGGGAAGTTACGGGGAGCTGTTTTTT. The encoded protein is CASSPRTGGSYGELFF.

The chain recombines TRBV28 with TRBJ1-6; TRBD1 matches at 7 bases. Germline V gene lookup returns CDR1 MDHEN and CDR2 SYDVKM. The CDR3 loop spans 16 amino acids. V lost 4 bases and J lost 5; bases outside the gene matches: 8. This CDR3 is CASSSAGTANNSPLHF. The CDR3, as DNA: TGTGCCAGCAGTTCAGCCGGGACAGCTAATAATTCACCCCTCCACTTT.

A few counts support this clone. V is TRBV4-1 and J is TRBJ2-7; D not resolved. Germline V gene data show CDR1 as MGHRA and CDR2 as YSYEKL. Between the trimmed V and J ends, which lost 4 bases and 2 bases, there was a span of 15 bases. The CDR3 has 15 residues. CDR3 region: CASSPHWASPYEQYF. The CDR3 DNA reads TGCGCCAGCAGCCCCCACTGGGCTTCGCCCTACGAGCAGTACTTC.

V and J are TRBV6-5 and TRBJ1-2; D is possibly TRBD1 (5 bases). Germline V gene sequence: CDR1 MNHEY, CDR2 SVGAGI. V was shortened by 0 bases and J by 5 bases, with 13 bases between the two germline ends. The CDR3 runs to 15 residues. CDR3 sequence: CASSYSWQGLYGYTF. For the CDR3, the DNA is TGTGCCAGCAGTTACTCATGGCAGGGACTTTATGGCTACACCTTC.

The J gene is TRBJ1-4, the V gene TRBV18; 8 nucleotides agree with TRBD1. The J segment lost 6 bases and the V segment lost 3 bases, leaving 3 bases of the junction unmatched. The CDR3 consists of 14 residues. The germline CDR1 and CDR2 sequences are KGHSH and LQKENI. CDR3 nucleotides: TGTGCCAGCTCACCCCAGACAGGGGATGAAAAACTGTTTTTT. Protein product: CASSPQTGDEKLFF.

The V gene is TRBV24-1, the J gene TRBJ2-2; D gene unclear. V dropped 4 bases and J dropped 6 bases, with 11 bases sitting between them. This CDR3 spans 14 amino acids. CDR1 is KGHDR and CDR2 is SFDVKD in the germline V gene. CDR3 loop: CATSDPNNPGELFF. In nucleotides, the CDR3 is TGTGCCACCAGTGACCCCAACAATCCCGGGGAGCTGTTTTTT.